These T cell receptor beta chains were read from a single sample in a study of PD-L1 blockade in urothelial cancer. The method was immunoSEQ multiplex PCR; TCRdb's version includes in-frame clones alone and lacks a portion of them. The sample includes some 27,000 clones, roughly 80% of them seen just once. The sample here was PBMCs, taken around atezolizumab (anti-PD-L1) treatment. The receptors stem from a man in his fifties or sixties with urothelial cancer. Each CDR3 is given without its conserved first and last residue. Clone size appears in some rows only: once, few, many, or a class for an expanded clone.

J gene: TRBJ1-1; V gene: TRBV7-3; clone size: NA; CDR3 protein: ASRLDLNTEAF
J gene: TRBJ2-3; V gene: TRBV4-1; clone size: NA; CDR3 protein: ASASSGGAYTQY
J gene: TRBJ2-5; V gene: TRBV4-1; clone size: NA; CDR3 protein: ASSQPTSGGALTQY
J gene: TRBJ2-7; V gene: TRBV11-2; clone size: NA; CDR3 protein: ASSPGLAGPFGFYEQY
J gene: TRBJ1-1; V gene: TRBV18; clone size: NA; CDR3 protein: ASSLELGNTEAF
J gene: TRBJ2-7; V gene: TRBV7-3; clone size: NA; CDR3 protein: ASSQDSGGNYEQY
J gene: TRBJ2-5; V gene: TRBV30; clone size: NA; CDR3 protein: AWRRTDPHRETQY
J gene: TRBJ2-3; V gene: TRBV6-6; clone size: NA; CDR3 protein: ASSYLAGGPHTQY
J gene: TRBJ2-1; V gene: TRBV11-3; clone size: NA; CDR3 protein: ASSSPNRNEQF
J gene: TRBJ2-2; V gene: TRBV11-3; clone size: NA; CDR3 protein: ASSLRGTGVAGELF
J gene: TRBJ1-5; V gene: TRBV6-6; clone size: few; CDR3 protein: ASSSPLVGVNQPQH
J gene: TRBJ1-1; V gene: TRBV11-2; clone size: once; CDR3 protein: ASSLGQGRTEAF
J gene: TRBJ1-6; V gene: TRBV5-6; clone size: few; CDR3 protein: ASAFGSSYNSPLH
J gene: TRBJ2-3; V gene: TRBV4-1; clone size: NA; CDR3 protein: ASSQERSLALSTDTQY
J gene: TRBJ2-1; V gene: TRBV15; clone size: NA; CDR3 protein: ATSREALAGFEQF
J gene: TRBJ2-1; V gene: TRBV18; clone size: NA; CDR3 protein: ASSGRVWQPNSYNEQF
J gene: TRBJ2-5; V gene: TRBV5-1; clone size: NA; CDR3 protein: ASSLGAGNQETQY
J gene: TRBJ1-1; V gene: TRBV5-4; clone size: few; CDR3 protein: ASSSPDYTEAF
J gene: TRBJ2-3; V gene: TRBV27; clone size: NA; CDR3 protein: ASSRRGAGSADTQY
J gene: TRBJ2-7; V gene: TRBV19; clone size: few; CDR3 protein: ASCRAGGNDEQY
J gene: TRBJ1-5; V gene: TRBV6-1; clone size: NA; CDR3 protein: ASSAEISNQPQH
J gene: TRBJ1-3; V gene: TRBV19; clone size: NA; CDR3 protein: ASSIGQGRGLAGNTIY
J gene: TRBJ2-5; V gene: TRBV10-1; clone size: NA; CDR3 protein: ASSPGGASGRETQY
J gene: TRBJ2-1; V gene: TRBV10-1; clone size: NA; CDR3 protein: ASSGTIDEQF
J gene: TRBJ1-2; V gene: TRBV6-5; clone size: NA; CDR3 protein: ASSSTGKRDGYT
J gene: TRBJ2-1; V gene: TRBV7-3; clone size: NA; CDR3 protein: ASSYGTGEQF
J gene: TRBJ1-1; V gene: TRBV25-1; clone size: NA; CDR3 protein: ATKNTEAF
J gene: TRBJ1-5; V gene: TRBV27; clone size: NA; CDR3 protein: ASSLTGTGKNQPQH
J gene: TRBJ2-5; V gene: TRBV15; clone size: NA; CDR3 protein: ATSEFTSGLLETQY
J gene: TRBJ1-1; V gene: TRBV6-5; clone size: medium-sized; CDR3 protein: ASSFRSWSAEAF
J gene: TRBJ2-1; V gene: TRBV19; clone size: NA; CDR3 protein: ASLPSGGAGSYNEQF
J gene: TRBJ1-2; V gene: TRBV6-4; clone size: NA; CDR3 protein: ASSEMTGGGYT